The clone carrying this TCR beta chain is categorized as medium-sized. Produced via immunoSEQ multiplex PCR; TCRdb's table is partial and in-frame only. The sample has around 50,000 clones, more than 75% seen once; the top ten hold about 5.8%. Germline V lookup: CDR1 MNHEY, CDR2 SVGEGT. V gave up 5 bases and J gave up 8 bases, with 12 bases separating them. The CDR3 consists of 12 residues. The data were taken from a study of blood T cell repertoires in COVID-19. As for the study in general: Samples of COVID-19 (acute and convalescent) were obtained from the United States, Italy and Spain. T cells, B-cell-depleted T cells, or PBMCs provided the cDNA or gDNA that served as material.

The chain recombines TRBV6-2 or TRBV6-3 with TRBJ1-2; tentative D call: TRBD1 (5 bases). The source material was PBMCs or T cells enriched from blood (not recorded which). The TCR comes from a woman aged 45-65 years with acute COVID-19. CDR3 coding DNA: TGTGCCAGCAGTCATGGGACTGGGGGCTACACCTTC. It translates to CASSHGTGGYTF.